The following is a T cell receptor (beta chain) sequence with its context. TCR sequencing used cDNA made by reverse transcription of extracted RNA. Sequenced by immunoSEQ multiplex PCR; TCRdb stores in-frame clones only, minus some. In the table there are hundreds of thousands of clones, roughly 69% of which are singletons. This entry is derived from a study of CD8+ T cells in alopecia areata. Study overall: Those treated were given oral tofacitinib at 5 to 10 mg twice daily.

The germline V gene encodes CDR1 SGDLS and CDR2 YYNGEE. This CDR3 has 12 amino acids. Trimming removed 4 bases from V and 5 bases from J, with 9 bases in between. It was from PBMCs that CD4+ and CD8+ T cells were sorted. The V call is TRBV9, the J call TRBJ1-1, with D perhaps TRBD1 (5 bases). This clonotype originated in a human donor with alopecia areata. The specimen was CD4+ T cells sorted from blood, collected at week 0. The CDR3 DNA follows: TGTGCCAGCAGCCCGGAGGGGACTGAAGCTTTCTTT. Protein product: CASSPEGTEAFF.